This T cell receptor beta chain was retrieved from a study of cytomegalovirus exposure and HLA in healthy donors. Researchers ran the PCR with 60 Vbeta and 13 Jbeta primers. TCRdb's copy holds only in-frame clones and misses some; the assay was immunoSEQ multiplex PCR. The repertoire has roughly 130,000 clones, 70% to 90% of them found once; the top ten carry around 6.4%. Germline lookup yields CDR1 MNHEY and CDR2 SMNVEV (reference sequence). Unmatched junction bases numbered 4, after V lost 3 bases and J lost 2 bases. CDR3 size: 14 residues. This TCR was recovered from a woman between 35 and 50 years old in good health and CMV-seropositive. The chain carries TRBV27 and TRBJ2-7; TRBD2 aligns across 7 bases. Sequenced input: PBMCs. The CDR3 bases are TGTGCCAGCAGTTTGGGGAGGGGTGCCTACGAGCAGTACTTC. Translated: CASSLGRGAYEQYF.